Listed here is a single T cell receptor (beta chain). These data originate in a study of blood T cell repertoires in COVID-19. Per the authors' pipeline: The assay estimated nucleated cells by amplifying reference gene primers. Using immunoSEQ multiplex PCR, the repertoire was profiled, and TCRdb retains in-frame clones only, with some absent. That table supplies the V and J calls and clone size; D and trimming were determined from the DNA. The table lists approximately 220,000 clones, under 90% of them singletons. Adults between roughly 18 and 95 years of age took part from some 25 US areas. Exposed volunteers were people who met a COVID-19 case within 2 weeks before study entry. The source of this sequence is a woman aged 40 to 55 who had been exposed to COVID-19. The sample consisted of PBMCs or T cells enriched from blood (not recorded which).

CDR3 DNA sequence: TGTGCCAGCAGCCTCTTTTTTAAGACCCAGTACTTC. This translates into CASSLFFKTQYF. J is TRBJ2-5 and V is TRBV6-2 or TRBV6-3; D is unresolved. CDR1 is MNHEY, CDR2 SVGEGT, per germline. Between the trimmed V and J ends, which lost 6 bases and 6 bases, there was a span of 11 bases. This CDR3 region has 12 residues.